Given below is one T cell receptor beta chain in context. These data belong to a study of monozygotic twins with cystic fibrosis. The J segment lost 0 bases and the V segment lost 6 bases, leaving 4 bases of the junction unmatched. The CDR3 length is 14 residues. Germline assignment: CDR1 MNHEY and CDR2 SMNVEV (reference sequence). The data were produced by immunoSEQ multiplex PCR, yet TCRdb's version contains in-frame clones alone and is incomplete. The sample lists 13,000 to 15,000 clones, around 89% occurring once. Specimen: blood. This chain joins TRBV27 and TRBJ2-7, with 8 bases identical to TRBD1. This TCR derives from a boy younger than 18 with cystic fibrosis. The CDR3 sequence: CASSRTGGSYEQYF. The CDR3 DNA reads TGTGCCAGCAGCCGAACAGGGGGCTCCTACGAGCAGTACTTC.